The 18 T cell receptor beta chains given below trace back to one sample, sequenced in a study of OX40 agonist ivuxolimab in advanced cancers. Using immunoSEQ multiplex PCR, the repertoire was profiled, and TCRdb retains in-frame clones only, with some absent. Here the sample spans 30,000 to 35,000 clones, 70% to 85% being singletons. The sample was CD4+ or CD8+ T cells sorted from blood, taken in a trial of the OX40 agonist ivuxolimab. All receptors derive from an adult with an advanced solid tumor such as melanoma, head and neck, liver or kidney cancer.

V is TRBV4-1 and J is TRBJ1-2; perhaps TRBD1 as D (5 bases). The CDR3 extends over 14 amino acids. Germline CDR1 reads MGHRA; CDR2 reads YSYEKL. V shed 1 base and J shed 6 bases, with 12 bases lying between them. The CDR3 nucleotides are TGCGCCAGCAGCCAAGTGGGGGGGAGAGATGGCTACACCTTC. This encodes CASSQVGGRDGYTF.

The chain links TRBV5-1 to TRBJ2-7, with a tentative D call TRBD1 (6 bases). Germline V gene lookup returns CDR1 SGHRS and CDR2 YFSETQ. V was shortened by 0 bases and J by 6 bases, with 13 bases between the two germline ends. There are 14 residues in the CDR3. CDR3 region: CASSLAGRGGEQYF. The CDR3 DNA sequence: TGCGCCAGCAGCTTGGCCGGTAGAGGGGGCGAGCAGTACTTC.

This clone was counted only a few times. The chain couples TRBV30 to TRBJ1-4; the D is unclear. Looked up from germline, CDR1 is GTSNPN and CDR2 is SVGIG (reference sequence). The CDR3 totals 12 residues. V lost 5 bases, J lost 10 bases, and 14 bases lay in between. Here the CDR3 DNA reads TGTGCCTGGGGACGGTCGGCCGGAAAACTGTTTTTT. Its protein is CAWGRSAGKLFF. Supplemented by reference TRBV30 and TRBJ1-4, the full variable domain reads SQTIHQWPATLVQPVGSPLSLECTVEGTSNPNLYWYRQAAGRGLQLLFYSVGIGQISSEVPQNLSASRPQDRQFILSSKKLLLSDSGFYLCAWGRSAGKLFFGSGTQLSVL.

This clone was seen only a few times. The rearrangement uses TRBV6-6 and TRBJ1-2; no clear D gene. Deletions cut 0 bases from V and 5 bases from J, with 16 bases between. The CDR3 sequence is 16 residues long. CDR1 MNHNY and CDR2 SVGAGI come from the germline V gene (reference sequence). The CDR3 spells CASSYSMGEGSYGYTF. CDR3 nucleotides: TGTGCCAGCAGTTACTCGATGGGTGAGGGTAGTTATGGCTACACCTTC.

V and J are TRBV6-1 and TRBJ1-4; D possibly corresponds to TRBD1 (5 bases). The CDR3 consists of 15 residues. The V and J ends lost 2 bases and 8 bases respectively, with 15 bases between them. Germline values: CDR1 MNHNS, CDR2 SASEGT. The DNA of the CDR3 is TGTGCCAGCAGTGAAATCGGGGCGGGGAGGGAAAAACTGTTTTTT. Translated: CASSEIGAGREKLFF.

The chain links TRBV19 to TRBJ2-7; D assignment may be TRBD1 or TRBD2 (6 bases each). Per germline, CDR1 LNHDA and CDR2 SQIVND (reference sequence). The V end was cut by 3 bases, the J end by 3 bases, with 15 bases between. There are 15 residues in the CDR3. CDR3 sequence reads: CASSMSGEAHYEQYF. In DNA, the CDR3 is TGTGCCAGTAGTATGTCAGGGGAGGCTCACTACGAGCAGTACTTC.

The genes are TRBV25-1 and TRBJ2-1; 7 bases are a match to TRBD1. The germline V gene encodes CDR1 MGHDK and CDR2 SYGVNS. There are 17 residues in the CDR3. With 4 bases clipped from V and 3 bases from J, the junction kept 12 bases outside the gene matches. DNA for the CDR3: TGTGCCAGCAGTGTCCTTAGGACAGGAACAATCTACAATGAGCAGTTCTTC. Translating it yields CASSVLRTGTIYNEQFF.

The rearrangement links TRBV29-1 to TRBJ1-6, with 9 bases that match TRBD1. This CDR3 contains 13 residues. Germline V gene data show CDR1 as SQVTM and CDR2 as ANQGSEA. The DNA of the CDR3 is TGCAGTGCACGGGACAGGGCAAATTCACCCCTCCACTTT. Amino acids: CSARDRANSPLHF.

This chain links TRBV5-1 with TRBJ2-3; 12 bases align to TRBD1. The CDR3 consists of 16 residues. CDR1 and CDR2 from the germline V gene are SGHRS and YFSETQ. Losses at the gene ends were 1 base for V and 5 bases for J; bases not matched to a gene: 5. The CDR3 sequence: CASSLMGQGAEDTQYF. The CDR3 nucleotides are TGCGCCAGCAGCTTGATGGGACAGGGGGCGGAAGATACGCAGTATTTT.

This rearrangement joins TRBV5-1 to TRBJ1-4, with D maybe TRBD1 (5 bases). The CDR3 covers 16 residues. Germline values: CDR1 SGHRS, CDR2 YFSETQ. With 0 bases removed from V and 4 bases from J, the gap between germline ends came to 13 bases. In DNA form, the CDR3 reads TGCGCCAGCAGCTTGGCCTTTGGGGGACTTAATGAAAAACTGTTTTTT. This translates into CASSLAFGGLNEKLFF.

The V gene is TRBV2, the J gene TRBJ2-3; D might be TRBD1 (5 bases). The CDR3 totals 18 residues. V was shortened by 3 bases and J by 0 bases, with 19 bases between the two germline ends. The germline CDR1 and CDR2 sequences are SNHLY and FYNNEI. For the CDR3, the DNA is TGTGCCAGCAGTGAGGGGCAGCTTTCCCTCTGGAGCACAGATACGCAGTATTTT. It encodes CASSEGQLSLWSTDTQYF.

V gene TRBV11-3 combines with J gene TRBJ1-1; D call uncertain. Germline CDR1 is SGHNT and CDR2 is YENEEA. V lost 3 bases and J lost 5, with 10 bases in between. This CDR3 contains 13 residues. CDR3 sequence: CASSLGGVTEAFF. DNA of the CDR3: TGTGCCAGCAGCTTGGGCGGGGTGACTGAAGCTTTCTTT.

The V gene is TRBV5-1, the J gene TRBJ2-3; 8 bases match TRBD1. Germline CDR1 and CDR2: SGHRS and YFSETQ. V lost 3 bases to trimming and J lost 8 bases; unmatched junction nucleotides: 8. CDR3 length: 14 residues. CDR3 DNA: TGCGCCAGCAGCTCCGGACAGGGTAAGGGTACGCAGTATTTT. Its translation is CASSSGQGKGTQYF.

V usage is TRBV11-2 and J usage is TRBJ2-7; D might be TRBD2 (6 bases). The CDR3 sequence is 15 residues long. With 1 base removed from V and 3 bases from J, the gap between germline ends came to 13 bases. The germline CDR1 and CDR2 sequences are SGHAT and FQNNGV. CDR3 nucleotides: TGTGCCAGCAGCTTAGTCGGAGGGACGATCTACGAGCAGTACTTC. Protein product: CASSLVGGTIYEQYF.

This chain links TRBV6-5 with TRBJ1-2, with 7 bases fitting TRBD1. With 2 bases clipped from V and 2 bases from J, the junction kept 8 bases outside the gene matches. The germline V gene has CDR1 MNHEY and CDR2 SVGAGI. The CDR3 spans 16 residues. The CDR3 DNA sequence: TGTGCCAGCAGTTACCGGGACAGCACCATCAACTATGGCTACACCTTC. Encoded protein: CASSYRDSTINYGYTF.

V usage is TRBV6-5 and J usage is TRBJ1-5; no definite D call. CDR1 MNHEY and CDR2 SVGAGI come from the germline V gene. The CDR3 is 14 residues long. The V and J ends lost 5 bases and 2 bases respectively, with 10 bases between them. CDR3: CASSAQSGNQPQHF. For the CDR3, the DNA is TGTGCCAGCAGTGCGCAAAGTGGCAATCAGCCCCAGCATTTT.

The genes are TRBV28 and TRBJ1-1; a possible D gene is TRBD1 (6 bases). Trimming left V 4 bases short and J 1 base short, with 25 bases between. Germline V gives CDR1 MDHEN, CDR2 SYDVKM. The CDR3 runs 19 residues. The CDR3 reads CASSWDKRREVLGNTEAFF. Written as DNA, the CDR3 is TGTGCCAGCAGTTGGGACAAGCGGAGAGAGGTCTTGGGGAACACTGAAGCTTTCTTT.

The chain is built from TRBV2 and TRBJ2-1; no clear D. V was pared by 6 bases and J by 8 bases, with 20 bases between. This CDR3 is 15 amino acids long. Germline CDR1 is SNHLY and CDR2 is FYNNEI. The CDR3 spells CASSLTNLEPYEQFF. The CDR3 nucleotides are TGTGCCAGCAGCTTAACTAACCTGGAGCCCTATGAGCAGTTCTTC.